This T cell receptor (beta chain) was identified in a study of monozygotic twins with inflammatory bowel disease. Each TCR library used 3500 ng of total RNA. TCRdb reprocessed the 5' RACE reads, keeping one entry per CDR3 protein, no DNA. In total, the table holds more than 350,000 distinct CDR3 sequences. The CDR3 loop spans 16 amino acids. Germline loops: CDR1 SEHNR, CDR2 FQNEAQ (reference sequence). This chain joins TRBV7-9 and TRBJ2-7; the D gene TCRdb calls, TRBD2, cannot be checked with no DNA. The sequence was obtained from a human donor with ulcerative colitis or Crohn's disease, or a healthy co-twin of an affected twin (not recorded which). The sequencing input was blood. CDR3 sequence: CASSLALLGLSYEQYF.